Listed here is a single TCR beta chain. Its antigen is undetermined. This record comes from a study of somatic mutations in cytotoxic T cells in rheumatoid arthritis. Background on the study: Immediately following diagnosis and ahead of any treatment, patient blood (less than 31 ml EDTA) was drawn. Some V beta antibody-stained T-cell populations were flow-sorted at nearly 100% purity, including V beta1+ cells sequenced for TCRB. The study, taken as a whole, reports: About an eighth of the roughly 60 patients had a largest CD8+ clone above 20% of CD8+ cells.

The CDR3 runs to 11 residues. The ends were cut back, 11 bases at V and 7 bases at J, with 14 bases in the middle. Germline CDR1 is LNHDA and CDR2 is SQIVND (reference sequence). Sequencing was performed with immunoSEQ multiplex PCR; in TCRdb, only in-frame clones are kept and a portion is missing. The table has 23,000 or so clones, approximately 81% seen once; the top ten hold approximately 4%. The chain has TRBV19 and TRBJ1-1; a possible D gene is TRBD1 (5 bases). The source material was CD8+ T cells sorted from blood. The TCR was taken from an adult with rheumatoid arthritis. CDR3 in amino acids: CALRGGNEAFF. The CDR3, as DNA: TGTGCCCTCCGCGGGGGGAATGAAGCTTTCTTT.